This T cell receptor (beta chain) was identified in a study of blood T cell repertoires in COVID-19. A single count supports this clone. The assay was immunoSEQ multiplex PCR, and TCRdb's table has in-frame clones only and misses some. The sample contains about 61,000 clones, less than 90% of which appear only once. The CDR3 totals 13 residues. Deletions cut 0 bases from V and 7 bases from J, with 10 bases between. The germline V gene encodes CDR1 SGHNT and CDR2 YYREEE (reference sequence). The rearrangement joins TRBV5-4 to TRBJ1-2; D not resolved. The TCR was taken from a man at least 80 years old in a cohort sampled during active COVID-19. Sequencing was carried out using peripheral blood. The CDR3 spells CASSLAGIGGYTF. Here the CDR3 DNA reads TGTGCCAGCAGCTTGGCCGGGATTGGTGGCTACACCTTC.